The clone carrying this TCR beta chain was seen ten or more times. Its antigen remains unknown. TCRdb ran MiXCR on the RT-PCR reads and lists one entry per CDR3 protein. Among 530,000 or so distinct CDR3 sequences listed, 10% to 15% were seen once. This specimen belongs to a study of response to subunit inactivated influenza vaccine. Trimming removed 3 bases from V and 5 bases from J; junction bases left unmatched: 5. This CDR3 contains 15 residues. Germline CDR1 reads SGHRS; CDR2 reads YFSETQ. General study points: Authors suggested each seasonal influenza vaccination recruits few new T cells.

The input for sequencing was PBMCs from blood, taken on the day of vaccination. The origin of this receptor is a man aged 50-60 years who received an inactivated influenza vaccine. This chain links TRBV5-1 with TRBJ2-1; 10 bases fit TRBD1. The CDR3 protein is CASSWGDRGHNEQFF. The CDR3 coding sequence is TGCGCCAGCAGCTGGGGGGACAGGGGCCACAATGAGCAGTTCTTC.